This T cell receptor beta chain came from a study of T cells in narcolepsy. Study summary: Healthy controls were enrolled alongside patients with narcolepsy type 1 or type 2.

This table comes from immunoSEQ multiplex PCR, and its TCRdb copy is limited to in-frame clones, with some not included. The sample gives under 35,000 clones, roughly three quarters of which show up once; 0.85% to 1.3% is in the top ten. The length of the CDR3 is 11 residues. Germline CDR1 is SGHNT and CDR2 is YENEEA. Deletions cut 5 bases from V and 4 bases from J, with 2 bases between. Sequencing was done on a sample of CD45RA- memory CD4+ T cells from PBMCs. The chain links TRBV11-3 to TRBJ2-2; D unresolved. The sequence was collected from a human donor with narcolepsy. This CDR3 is CASSRTGELFF. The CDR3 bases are TGTGCCAGCAGCCGCACCGGGGAGCTGTTTTTT.